In this sample, the clone carrying this T cell receptor beta chain turned up a few times. Its target is not known. The data are from a study of vaccination and CD4 T cells after COVID-19. Whole-study context: A few convalescent patients underwent sampling at day 14 and then at days 161 to 241 post-vaccination, the study reports.

Findings and limits, study-wide: No early post-infection timepoints were studied, and convalescent patients studied were relatively few.

Scientists ran DNA taken from cultured CD4+ T cells through the Oncomine TCR Beta short-read assay for sequencing. Cultured CD4+ T cells yielded the extracted genomic DNA. TCRdb re-called the PCR reads through MiXCR, storing one row per CDR3 protein. The sample has over 20,000 distinct CDR3 sequences, 30% seen once. The CDR3 has 15 residues. V lost 0 bases, J lost 5 bases, and 13 bases lay in between. Germline lookup yields CDR1 MNHEY and CDR2 SVGAGI. Time point described: late sampling 161 to 241 days after vaccination in three convalescent patients. Regarding treatment: roughly 10-day PBMC culture with coronavirus spike peptide pools or control peptides (ViraFEST assay). After expanding antigen-specific T cells with peptide pools, ViraFEST sequenced their TCRs.

The source material was CD4+ T cells from blood, cultured in vitro, sampled about 7 months after SARS-CoV-2 vaccination. V is TRBV6-5 and J is TRBJ2-5, with D possibly matching TRBD1 (6 bases). The sequence derives from a human donor who had recovered from COVID-19. The CDR3 sequence: CASSYSENTGETQYF. The CDR3 DNA reads as TGTGCCAGCAGTTACTCAGAAAACACAGGGGAGACCCAGTACTTC.